Presented here are 18 T cell receptor beta chains from one specimen sequenced in a study of T cells after yellow fever vaccination. TCRdb re-called the 5' RACE reads with MiXCR, one entry per CDR3 protein. The data contain around 340,000 distinct CDR3 sequences, around 12% of them singletons. Sequences were derived from CD4+ T cells sorted from PBMCs, sampled 15 days after the yellow fever booster vaccination. The receptors here all came from a man aged 18 to 35 who received the YFV17D yellow fever vaccine.

The V call is TRBV12-3 or TRBV12-4, the J call TRBJ1-2; no definite D call. Trimming cost V 6 bases and J 4 bases, with 12 bases left between them. CDR3 length: 13 amino acids. As DNA, the CDR3 is TGTGCCAGCAGCCAAACGAACCGCTATGGCTACACCTTC. This sequence encodes CASSQTNRYGYTF.

In its sample, this clonotype was seen a few times. The chain is built from TRBV6-5 and TRBJ1-1; possible D gene TRBD1, 6 bases. V was cut by 0 bases and J by 1 base, with 18 bases left in between. Germline V lookup: CDR1 MNHEY, CDR2 SVGAGI. This CDR3 contains 18 residues. CDR3 sequence reads: CASSYSIQGFAGNTEAFF. The DNA for the CDR3 is TGTGCCAGCAGTTACTCGATACAGGGCTTTGCTGGGAACACTGAAGCTTTCTTT.

In its sample, this clonotype was seen many times. The chain joins TRBV3-1 to TRBJ1-5; D is uncertain. Germline loops: CDR1 LGHDT, CDR2 YNNKEL (reference sequence). The CDR3 length is 14 residues. V lost 0 bases to trimming and J lost 11 bases, with 14 bases between them. The CDR3 DNA follows: TGTGCCAGCAGCCAAGAGCCTTCACGTCCGGCCCAGCATTTT. Its translation: CASSQEPSRPAQHF. Full variable domain (rest looked up from reference TRBV3-1 and TRBJ1-5): DTAVSQTPKYLVTQMGNDKSIKCEQNLGHDTMYWYKQDSKKFLKIMFSYNNKELIINETVPNRFSPKSPDKAHLNLHINSLELGDSAVYFCASSQEPSRPAQHFGDGTRLSIL.

The gene calls are TRBV7-3 and TRBJ2-2; 7 nucleotides line up with TRBD1. There are 15 residues in the CDR3. Germline CDR1 reads SGHTA; CDR2 reads FQGTGA. With 3 bases clipped from V and 1 base from J, the junction kept 2 bases outside the gene matches. The CDR3 sequence: CASSFHRGNTGELFF. DNA of the CDR3: TGTGCCAGCAGCTTCCACAGGGGGAACACCGGGGAGCTGTTTTTT.

This clonotype was counted ten times or more. The chain recombines TRBV5-1 with TRBJ2-3; the D gene is possibly TRBD2 (5 bases). This CDR3 region has 17 residues. Trimming cost V 5 bases and J 4 bases, with 23 bases left between them. Germline V gene lookup returns CDR1 SGHRS and CDR2 YFSETQ. This CDR3 reads CASSLQVRSEGADTQYF. The DNA for the CDR3 is TGCGCCAGCAGTCTTCAGGTGAGAAGCGAGGGAGCAGATACGCAGTATTTT.

This clonotype has a handful of counts. The chain uses TRBV3-1 and TRBJ2-5, with 7 positions matching TRBD1. Germline trimming cut 1 base from V and 5 bases from J; bases unmatched to any gene: 7. Germline CDR1 LGHDT, CDR2 YNNKEL (reference sequence). The CDR3 totals 15 residues. CDR3 protein: CASSQVRGFRETQYF. The CDR3 DNA sequence: TGTGCCAGCAGCCAAGTCAGGGGGTTTCGGGAGACCCAGTACTTC.

This clonotype turned up a few times. Germline is not matched at one junction end, which may reflect a read error. V is TRBV2 and J is TRBJ2-3; D tentatively fits TRBD1 or TRBD2 (6 bases each). CDR3 length: 12 amino acids. Germline assignment: CDR1 SNHLY and CDR2 FYNNEI. The CDR3: CASSEAGGGPTF. The CDR3, as DNA: TGTGCCAGCAGTGAAGCTGGAGGGGGTCCCACCTTT.

V and J are TRBV27 and TRBJ1-6; 7 bases are a match to TRBD1. CDR1 and CDR2 (germline): MNHEY, SMNVEV (reference sequence). The CDR3 covers 20 residues. J gave up 4 bases and V 3 bases, and 18 bases lay outside the gene matches. The CDR3 nucleotides are TGTGCCAGCAGTTTTCGAACGCCTTACCGGGACAGAGTATATAATTCACCCCTCCACTTT. Residues: CASSFRTPYRDRVYNSPLHF.

The table lists this clonotype with a few counts. This sequence joins TRBV7-2 and TRBJ1-1, with 7 bases matching TRBD1. This CDR3 spans 17 amino acids. V lost 0 bases and J lost 3; bases outside the gene matches: 10. Germline V gene data show CDR1 as SGHTA and CDR2 as FQGNSA. For the CDR3, the DNA is TGTGCCAGCAGCTTAGCGGGTAGTCCGACAGGGCACACTGAAGCTTTCTTT. Translated: CASSLAGSPTGHTEAFF.

The gene calls are TRBV18 and TRBJ2-7; unclear D gene. Germline V gene data show CDR1 as KGHSH and CDR2 as LQKENI. V was cut by 3 bases and J by 3 bases, with 9 bases left in between. The CDR3 is 13 residues long. The CDR3 reads CASSPGQRYEQYF. Written as DNA, the CDR3 is TGTGCCAGCTCACCTGGGCAGCGCTACGAGCAGTACTTC.

This clonotype occurred a few times. The rearrangement links TRBV4-2 to TRBJ2-3, with 11 positions matching TRBD2. The germline CDR1 and CDR2 sequences are LGHNA and YNFKEQ. The ends lost 0 bases at V and 4 bases at J; junction bases unmatched: 6. This CDR3 has 17 residues. The CDR3 loop is CASSQDPLSGGADTQYF. The CDR3 DNA is TGTGCCAGCAGCCAAGACCCCCTTAGCGGGGGGGCAGATACGCAGTATTTT.

This clonotype turned up a few times. The genes are TRBV19 and TRBJ1-1; D is unclear. The V gene's germline CDR1 is LNHDA and CDR2 SQIVND (reference sequence). The CDR3 consists of 15 residues. V was trimmed by 3 bases and J by 0 bases, leaving 11 bases between them. The CDR3 here is CASSMFAQMNTEAFF. The CDR3 bases are TGTGCCAGTAGTATGTTTGCCCAAATGAACACTGAAGCTTTCTTT.

The chain is built from TRBV7-2 and TRBJ1-4; the D gene is possibly TRBD1 (5 bases). Germline CDR1 reads SGHTA; CDR2 reads FQGNSA. With 1 base removed from V and 8 bases from J, the gap between germline ends came to 11 bases. The CDR3 is made up of 14 amino acids. The CDR3 loop reads CASSLVGDREKLFF. The CDR3 DNA is TGTGCCAGCAGCTTAGTAGGGGATAGGGAAAAACTGTTTTTT.

This clonotype was counted only a few times. This chain joins TRBV20-1 and TRBJ2-7; no clear D. CDR3 length equals 11 residues. Germline CDR1 and CDR2: DFQATT and SNEGSKA (reference sequence). The ends were cut back, 2 bases at V and 2 bases at J, with 4 bases in the middle. CDR3 coding DNA: TGCAGTGCTAGACAAACCTACGAGCAGTACTTC. Its translation: CSARQTYEQYF.

The genes are TRBV20-1 and TRBJ1-4; no clear D gene. V dropped 6 bases and J dropped 5 bases, with 16 bases sitting between them. The CDR3 totals 14 residues. The germline V gene encodes CDR1 DFQATT and CDR2 SNEGSKA (reference sequence). This CDR3 is CSAPVREANEKLFF. The CDR3 DNA reads as TGCAGTGCCCCAGTTAGGGAGGCGAATGAAAAACTGTTTTTT.

In this sample, this clonotype turned up a few times. V gene TRBV6-1 combines with J gene TRBJ1-2, with TRBD1 as a possible D gene (6 bases). Germline assignment: CDR1 MNHNS and CDR2 SASEGT. The CDR3 covers 11 residues. The V gene lost 7 bases and the J gene lost 4 bases, with 7 bases spanning the gap. CDR3 in DNA: TGTGCCAGCACACAGGGCTATGGCTACACCTTC. Translated, it gives CASTQGYGYTF.

This clonotype was found a few times. The rearrangement uses TRBV11-2 and TRBJ2-5; 8 nucleotides line up with TRBD2. The CDR3 length is 15 residues. The V gene's germline CDR1 is SGHAT and CDR2 FQNNGV. Trimming at V came to 1 base and at J to 4 bases, leaving 5 bases not matched to a gene. The CDR3 loop is CASSLVGGAGETQYF. Here the CDR3 DNA reads TGTGCCAGCAGCTTAGTCGGGGGGGCCGGAGAGACCCAGTACTTC. The variable domain in full, with the rest retrieved from reference TRBV11-2 and TRBJ2-5, is EAGVAQSPRYKIIEKRQSVAFWCNPISGHATLYWYQQILGQGPKLLIQFQNNGVVDDSQLPKDRFSAERLKGVDSTLKIQPAKLEDSAVYLCASSLVGGAGETQYFGPGTRLLVL.

This clonotype was counted between two and nine times. The chain links TRBV20-1 to TRBJ1-2, with unresolved D. The V and J ends lost 3 bases and 6 bases respectively, with 8 bases between them. The CDR3 totals 11 residues. CDR1 DFQATT and CDR2 SNEGSKA come from the germline V gene (reference sequence). DNA of the CDR3: TGCAGTGCTAGGAGGTCAGATGGCTACACCTTC. Its translation is CSARRSDGYTF.